Here is one T cell receptor beta chain with its context. Its antigen is not known. The data belong to a study of blood T cells in healthy people across ages. Healthy Caucasian individuals from Russia aged about 6 to 95 were enrolled as donors. Germline V gives CDR1 MNHNS, CDR2 SASEGT. The CDR3 loop spans 14 amino acids. V dropped 6 bases and J dropped 7 bases, with 16 bases sitting between them. Study-level findings and limits: It was not possible, with unsorted PBMCs, to conclusively compare naive and antigen-experienced cells. In older individuals, TCR beta diversity per million T cells was lower, falling roughly linearly with age.

Using a J-beta primer mix together with a sample-barcoded 5' primer, a second PCR was run for about 7 to 12 cycles. MiXCR was run by TCRdb on the 5' RACE reads, yielding one entry per CDR3 protein. The sample yields 1.8 million or so distinct CDR3 sequences, about 39% seen once. The V gene is TRBV6-1, the J gene TRBJ1-5, with D perhaps TRBD1 (5 bases). The sequence came from a human donor in good health. Sequencing was done on a sample of blood. The CDR3 protein is CASSQVLGEQPQHF. The CDR3 DNA reads as TGTGCCAGCAGCCAAGTATTAGGGGAGCAGCCCCAGCATTTT.